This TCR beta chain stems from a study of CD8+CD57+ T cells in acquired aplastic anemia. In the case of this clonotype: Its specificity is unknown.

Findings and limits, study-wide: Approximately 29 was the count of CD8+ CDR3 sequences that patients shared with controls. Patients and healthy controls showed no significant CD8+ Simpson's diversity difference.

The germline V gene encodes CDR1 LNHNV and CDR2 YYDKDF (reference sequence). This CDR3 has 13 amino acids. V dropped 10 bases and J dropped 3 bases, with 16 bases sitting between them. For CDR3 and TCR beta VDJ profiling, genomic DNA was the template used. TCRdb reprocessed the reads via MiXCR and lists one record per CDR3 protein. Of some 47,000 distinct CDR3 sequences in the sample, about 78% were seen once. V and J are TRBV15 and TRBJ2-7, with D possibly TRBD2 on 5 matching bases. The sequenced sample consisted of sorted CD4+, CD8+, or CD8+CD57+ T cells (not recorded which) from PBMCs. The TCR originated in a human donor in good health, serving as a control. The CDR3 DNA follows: TGTGCCAGCAGTTTCTGGAGCGGCTACGAGCAGTACTTC. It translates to CASSFWSGYEQYF.